Listed below are T cell receptor beta chains from one sample, sequenced in a study of cytotoxic CD8 clonotypes in ibrutinib-treated CLL. Profiling relied on immunoSEQ multiplex PCR, and the TCRdb table lists in-frame clones only, not all of them. The sample has about 120,000 clones, approximately 58% seen once. The specimen was PBMCs, collected after 24 months of ibrutinib treatment. These receptors all come from a human donor with chronic lymphocytic leukemia. CDR3s include the opening cysteine and the closing phenylalanine or tryptophan. A D gene is named only where the DNA matches it firmly. Size tells how often a clone was seen (once, few, many) or the class of an expanded clone, and some rows leave it out.

J,V,size,D,CDR3,DNA
TRBJ1-4,TRBV7-9,-,TRBD1,CASSSTFGQGKEKLFF,TGTGCCAGCAGCTCAACGTTTGGACAGGGGAAAGAAAAACTGTTTTTT
TRBJ2-7,TRBV7-9,-,-,CASVGQGGWEQYF,TGTGCCAGCGTCGGGCAGGGTGGATGGGAGCAGTACTTC
TRBJ1-2,TRBV19,few,-,CATAGRGPYGYTF,TGTGCCACCGCGGGGCGGGGTCCCTATGGCTACACCTTC
TRBJ2-5,TRBV11-2,-,-,CASSEGWTAPQYF,TGTGCCAGCAGCGAAGGTTGGACCGCACCCCAGTACTTC
TRBJ2-7,TRBV5-4,-,TRBD1,CASSWNPGQLYEQYF,TGTGCCAGCAGCTGGAACCCGGGACAGCTCTACGAGCAGTACTTC
TRBJ2-7,TRBV6-5,once,TRBD2,CASSSRTRGVYEQYF,TGTGCCAGCAGTTCACGGACCCGGGGGGTCTACGAGCAGTACTTC
TRBJ2-5,TRBV2,-,-,CASSEPQETQYF,TGTGCCAGCAGTGAACCTCAAGAGACCCAGTACTTC
TRBJ1-2,TRBV6-1,few,-,CASSAGRKAYGYTF,TGTGCCAGCAGTGCTGGCAGGAAGGCCTATGGCTACACCTTC
TRBJ2-1,TRBV7-9,-,-,CASSLNAGRDNEQFF,TGTGCCAGCAGCTTAAACGCAGGTAGGGACAATGAGCAGTTCTTC
TRBJ2-1,TRBV5-1,few,-,CASSLAKGFNEQFF,TGCGCCAGCAGCTTGGCAAAGGGCTTCAATGAGCAGTTCTTC
TRBJ2-4,TRBV7-2,-,-,CASSLAGGGIQYF,TGTGCCAGCAGCTTAGCGGGGGGAGGCATTCAGTACTTC
TRBJ1-6,TRBV5-1,once,TRBD1,CASSLAQGENSPLHF,TGCGCCAGCAGCTTGGCACAGGGGGAAAATTCACCCCTCCACTTT
TRBJ1-5,TRBV30,once,TRBD1,CAWISGTALNQPQHF,TGTGCCTGGATCTCCGGGACAGCCCTCAATCAGCCCCAGCATTTT
TRBJ1-5,TRBV20-1,-,TRBD1,CSAKVKDRGHF,TGCAGTGCCAAGGTCAAGGACAGGGGGCATTTT
TRBJ1-2,TRBV9,-,TRBD1,CASSATGLGEGYTF,TGTGCCAGCAGCGCGACAGGGCTTGGAGAGGGCTACACCTTC
TRBJ2-3,TRBV20-1,-,TRBD1,CSAWTGVTQYF,TGCAGTGCTTGGACAGGGGTCACGCAGTATTTT
TRBJ1-2,TRBV23-1,-,-,CASSQLRGSLGRYGYTF,TGCGCCAGCAGTCAATTGAGGGGGTCCTTGGGTAGGTATGGCTACACCTTC
TRBJ2-7,TRBV6-6,-,-,CASSYRRAYEQYF,TGTGCCAGCAGTTACCGAAGAGCCTACGAGCAGTACTTC
TRBJ1-2,TRBV30,-,TRBD1,CAWSRQGSYGYTF,TGTGCCTGGAGTAGACAGGGGAGCTATGGCTACACCTTC
TRBJ2-1,TRBV5-6,few,-,CASSFDGGYNEQFF,TGTGCCAGCAGCTTTGATGGGGGCTACAATGAGCAGTTCTTC
TRBJ2-1,TRBV28,few,TRBD1,CASSTPGQGPEQFF,TGTGCCAGCAGTACCCCCGGACAGGGCCCCGAGCAGTTCTTC
TRBJ1-4,TRBV2,few,-,CASSDPNEKLFF,TGTGCCAGCAGTGACCCTAATGAAAAACTGTTTTTT
TRBJ1-5,TRBV6-6,-,-,CATPGVGNSNQPQHF,TGTGCCACCCCAGGAGTAGGGAATAGCAATCAGCCCCAGCATTTT
TRBJ2-1,TRBV19,-,-,CASSTWGKAIGSYNEQFF,TGTGCCAGTAGTACTTGGGGGAAGGCGATCGGTTCCTACAATGAGCAGTTCTTC
TRBJ2-7,TRBV5-4,-,TRBD1,CASSQKTGERLYEQYF,TGTGCCAGCAGCCAAAAGACAGGGGAGCGCCTCTACGAGCAGTACTTC
TRBJ2-1,TRBV10-3,-,-,CAILPAGGYNEQFF,TGTGCCATCCTCCCCGCCGGGGGTTACAATGAGCAGTTCTTC
TRBJ2-3,TRBV6-6,-,-,CASKPRGARRTDTQYF,TGTGCCAGCAAACCGAGGGGGGCTAGGCGGACAGATACGCAGTATTTT
TRBJ1-1,TRBV5-4,-,-,CASREAGKNTEAFF,TGTGCCAGCAGGGAGGCGGGGAAGAACACTGAAGCTTTCTTT
TRBJ2-5,TRBV7-3,-,-,CASSLAGNGVQETQYF,TGTGCCAGCAGCTTAGCGGGGAATGGGGTCCAAGAGACCCAGTACTTC
TRBJ2-3,TRBV27,-,-,CASSLGGTDTQYF,TGTGCCAGCAGTTTAGGCGGCACAGATACGCAGTATTTT
TRBJ2-1,TRBV9,-,-,CASSPGGAEQFF,TGTGCCAGCAGCCCTGGAGGGGCTGAGCAGTTCTTC
TRBJ2-7,TRBV9,-,TRBD1,CASSVGQRSYEQYF,TGTGCCAGCAGCGTGGGACAGAGATCCTACGAGCAGTACTTC
TRBJ1-2,TRBV28,-,TRBD1,CASSTGQGDYGYTF,TGTGCCAGCAGCACGGGACAGGGGGACTATGGCTACACCTTC
TRBJ1-1,TRBV7-9,once,TRBD1,CASTGQGALGTEAFF,TGTGCCAGCACCGGACAGGGGGCTCTGGGCACTGAAGCTTTCTTT
TRBJ2-5,TRBV10-3,-,TRBD2,CAISSISGVETQYF,TGTGCCATCAGTTCTATTAGCGGGGTCGAGACCCAGTACTTC
TRBJ2-6,TRBV7-3,-,-,CASSSRQGGGANVLTF,TGTGCCAGCAGCTCCCGACAGGGAGGAGGGGCCAACGTCCTGACTTTC
TRBJ1-1,TRBV5-1,once,-,CASSLGAAGNTEAFF,TGCGCCAGCAGCTTGGGTGCCGCGGGTAACACTGAAGCTTTCTTT
TRBJ2-1,TRBV7-3,-,TRBD2,CASSSDSGGHNEQFF,TGTGCCAGCAGCTCCGATAGCGGGGGGCACAATGAGCAGTTCTTC
TRBJ2-7,TRBV5-1,few,TRBD2,CASRASGNSYEQYF,TGCGCCAGCAGGGCTAGCGGCAATTCCTACGAGCAGTACTTC
TRBJ1-6,TRBV6-4,-,-,CASSDSLDSPLHF,TGTGCCAGCAGTGACTCCCTCGATTCACCCCTCCACTTT
TRBJ1-1,TRBV7-2,few,TRBD1,CASSSPRARDRGRIDEAFF,TGTGCCAGCAGCTCCCCTAGGGCCAGGGACAGGGGGCGAATTGATGAAGCTTTCTTT
TRBJ1-5,TRBV29-1,-,TRBD1,CSVGEQGLGQPQHF,TGCAGCGTTGGGGAACAGGGGTTGGGGCAGCCCCAGCATTTT
TRBJ2-3,TRBV5-4,many,TRBD2,CASSSNAGGTADTQYF,TGTGCCAGCAGTTCTAACGCGGGGGGGACAGCAGATACGCAGTATTTT
TRBJ2-6,TRBV5-1,-,TRBD2,CASSKAPATSGGASGANVLTF,TGCGCCAGCAGCAAGGCCCCGGCGACTAGCGGGGGGGCCTCTGGGGCCAACGTCCTGACTTTC
TRBJ1-5,TRBV28,few,-,CASSPSGLDNQPQHF,TGTGCCAGCAGCCCTTCAGGGCTTGACAATCAGCCCCAGCATTTT
TRBJ1-6,TRBV28,few,-,CASSFNDRDNSPLHF,TGTGCCAGCAGTTTCAACGACAGAGATAATTCACCCCTCCACTTT
TRBJ2-7,TRBV18,once,-,CASSPPMGEQYF,TGTGCCAGCTCACCACCCATGGGGGAGCAGTACTTC
TRBJ1-5,TRBV2,-,-,CASKGGYSNQPQHF,TGTGCCAGCAAGGGCGGGTATAGCAATCAGCCCCAGCATTTT
TRBJ2-5,TRBV11-2,-,-,CASSSGLGETQYF,TGTGCCAGCAGCTCGGGTCTGGGGGAGACCCAGTACTTC
TRBJ2-2,TRBV29-1,-,-,CSVLEPIPGYTGELFF,TGCAGCGTCCTAGAACCTATCCCGGGATACACCGGGGAGCTGTTTTTT
TRBJ1-4,TRBV5-1,many,-,CASSLTGATNEKLFF,TGCGCCAGCAGCTTGACGGGGGCAACTAATGAAAAACTGTTTTTT
TRBJ1-5,TRBV9,once,TRBD1,CASSAGQGDQPQHF,TGTGCCAGCAGCGCGGGACAGGGGGACCAGCCCCAGCATTTT
TRBJ1-1,TRBV30,once,-,CAWSDSGSAFF,TGTGCCTGGAGTGACTCGGGTTCGGCTTTCTTT
TRBJ2-6,TRBV15,-,-,CATSSASVSSGANVLTF,TGTGCCACCAGCAGCGCATCTGTGAGTTCTGGGGCCAACGTCCTGACTTTC
TRBJ1-5,TRBV6-6,-,-,CASSGTSNQPQHF,TGTGCCAGCAGCGGGACGTCTAATCAGCCCCAGCATTTT